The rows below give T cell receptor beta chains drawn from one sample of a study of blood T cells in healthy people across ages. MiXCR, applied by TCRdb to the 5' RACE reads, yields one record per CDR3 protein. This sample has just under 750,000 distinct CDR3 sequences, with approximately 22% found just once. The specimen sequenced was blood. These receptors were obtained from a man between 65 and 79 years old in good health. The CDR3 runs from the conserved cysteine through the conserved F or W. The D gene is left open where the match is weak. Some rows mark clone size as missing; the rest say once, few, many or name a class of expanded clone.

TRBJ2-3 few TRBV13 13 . CASSSQAKDTQYF TGTGCCAGCAGCTCCCAAGCTAAAGATACGCAGTATTTT
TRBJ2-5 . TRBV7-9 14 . CASSLDHRRETQYF TGTGCCAGCAGCTTAGATCACAGGCGAGAGACCCAGTACTTC
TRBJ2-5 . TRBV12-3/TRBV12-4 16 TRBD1 CASRDAGQGGRETQYF TGTGCCAGCAGGGACGCAGGACAGGGCGGTAGGGAGACCCAGTACTTC
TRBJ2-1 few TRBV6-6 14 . CASSYSGDWNEQFF TGTGCCAGCAGTTACTCAGGGGACTGGAATGAGCAGTTCTTC
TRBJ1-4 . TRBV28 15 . CASSLRDRRGEKLFF TGTGCCAGCAGTTTAAGGGACCGGAGGGGTGAAAAACTGTTTTTT
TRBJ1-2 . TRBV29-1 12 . CSVEDRAWDYTF TGCAGCGTTGAAGACAGGGCTTGGGACTACACCTTC
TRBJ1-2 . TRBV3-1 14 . CASSDRLNFYGYTF TGTGCCAGCAGCGATCGACTTAATTTCTATGGCTACACCTTC
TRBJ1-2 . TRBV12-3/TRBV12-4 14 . CASSLAGLNYGYTF TGTGCCAGCAGTTTAGCGGGGCTTAACTATGGCTACACCTTC
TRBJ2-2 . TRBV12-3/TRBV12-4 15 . CASSLRDSNTGELFF TGTGCCAGCAGCTTACGGGATTCGAACACCGGGGAGCTGTTTTTT
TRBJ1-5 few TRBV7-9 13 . CASSENSHQPQHF TGTGCCAGCAGTGAAAACAGTCATCAGCCCCAGCATTTT
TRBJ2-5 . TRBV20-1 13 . CSATGTYQETQYF TGCAGTGCAACCGGGACTTACCAAGAGACCCAGTACTTC
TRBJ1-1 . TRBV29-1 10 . CSADRAEAFF TGCAGCGCGGACAGAGCTGAAGCTTTCTTT
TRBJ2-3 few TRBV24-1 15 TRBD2 CATSDPAGGLDTQYF TGTGCCACCAGTGATCCAGCGGGAGGCCTAGATACGCAGTATTTT
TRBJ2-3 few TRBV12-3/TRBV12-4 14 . CASSLSLGTDTQYF TGTGCCAGCAGTCTTAGCCTCGGCACAGATACGCAGTATTTT
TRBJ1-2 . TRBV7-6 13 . CASSWGPTYGYTF TGTGCCAGCAGCTGGGGACCAACCTATGGCTACACCTTC
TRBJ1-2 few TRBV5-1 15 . CASSYIQGFDYGYTF TGCGCCAGCAGCTATATCCAGGGATTTGACTATGGCTACACCTTC
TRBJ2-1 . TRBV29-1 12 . CSVLVGGHEQFF TGCAGCGTTCTGGTAGGAGGCCATGAGCAGTTCTTC
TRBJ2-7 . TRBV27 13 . CASSGQVSYEQYF TGTGCCAGCAGTGGGCAGGTCTCCTACGAGCAGTACTTC
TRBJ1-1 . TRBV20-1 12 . CSAPPGGNEAFF TGCAGTGCCCCCCCGGGAGGGAACGAAGCTTTCTTT
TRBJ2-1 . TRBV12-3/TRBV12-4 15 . CASSSPISSYNEQFF TGTGCCAGCAGTTCCCCTATATCTTCCTACAATGAGCAGTTCTTC
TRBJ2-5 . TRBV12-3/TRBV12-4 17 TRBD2 CASNTASSGRSLETQYF TGTGCCAGCAATACCGCCTCTAGCGGGAGGTCCTTGGAGACCCAGTACTTC
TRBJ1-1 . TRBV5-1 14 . CASNWGGGNTEAFF TGCGCCAGCAACTGGGGAGGGGGGAACACTGAAGCTTTCTTT
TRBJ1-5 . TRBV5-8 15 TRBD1 CASSLGRTGGQPQHF TGTGCCAGCAGCTTGGGAAGGACAGGGGGACAGCCCCAGCATTTT
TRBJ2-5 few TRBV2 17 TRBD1 CASSGGTGGRRIQTQYF TGTGCCAGCAGTGGAGGGACAGGGGGCCGGCGGATTCAGACCCAGTACTTC
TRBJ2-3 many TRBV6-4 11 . CASTLTDTQYF TGTGCCAGCACCCTAACAGATACGCAGTATTTT
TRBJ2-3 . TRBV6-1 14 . CASSSERQSDTQYF TGTGCCAGCAGTTCTGAGAGACAGTCAGATACGCAGTATTTT
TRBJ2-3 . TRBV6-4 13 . CASSDTSTDTQYF TGTGCCAGCAGTGACACCAGCACAGATACGCAGTATTTT
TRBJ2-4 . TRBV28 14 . CATRGWAGINIQYF TGTGCCACAAGAGGTTGGGCAGGGATCAACATTCAGTACTTC
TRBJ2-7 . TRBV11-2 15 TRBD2 CASSFSSGGTYEQYF TGTGCCAGCAGCTTCTCTAGCGGGGGGACCTACGAGCAGTACTTC
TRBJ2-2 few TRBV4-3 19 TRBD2 CASSQDGGTSGRPEWELFF TGCGCCAGCAGCCAAGATGGGGGGACTAGCGGGAGGCCGGAGTGGGAGCTGTTTTTT
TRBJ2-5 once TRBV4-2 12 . CASSQDLQGMFF TGTGCCAGCAGCCAAGATCTGCAGGGTATGTTCTTC
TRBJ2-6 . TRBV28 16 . CAALQGLVSGANVLTF TGTGCCGCACTGCAGGGGCTAGTCTCTGGGGCCAACGTCCTGACTTTC
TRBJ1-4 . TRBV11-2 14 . CASSLDHRNEKLFF TGTGCCAGCAGCTTAGATCATAGAAATGAAAAACTGTTTTTT
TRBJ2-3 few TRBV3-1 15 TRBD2 CASSRGLAGGYTQYF TGTGCCAGCAGCCGAGGGCTAGCGGGGGGATATACGCAGTATTTT
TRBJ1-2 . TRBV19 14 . CASSITGTNYGYTF TGTGCCAGTAGTATAACAGGAACCAACTATGGCTACACCTTC
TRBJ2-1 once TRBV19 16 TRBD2 CASRISQAGGYNEQFF TGTGCCAGCCGAATATCCCAAGCGGGGGGTTACAATGAGCAGTTCTTC
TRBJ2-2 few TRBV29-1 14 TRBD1 CSVLGQGSAGELFF TGCAGCGTTCTAGGACAGGGAAGCGCCGGGGAGCTGTTTTTT
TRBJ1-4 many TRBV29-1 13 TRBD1 CSVEGTANEKLFF TGCAGCGTGGAAGGGACAGCAAATGAAAAACTGTTTTTT
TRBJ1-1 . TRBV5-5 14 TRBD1 CASSRWDRDTEAFF TGTGCCAGCAGCCGCTGGGACAGAGACACTGAAGCTTTCTTT
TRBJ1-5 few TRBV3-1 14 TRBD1 CASSQGQGQLPQHF TGTGCCAGCAGCCAAGGACAGGGTCAGCTGCCCCAGCATTTT
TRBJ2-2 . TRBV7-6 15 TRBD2 CASSFSSGGTGELFF TGTGCCAGCAGCTTTTCTAGCGGGGGTACCGGGGAGCTGTTTTTT
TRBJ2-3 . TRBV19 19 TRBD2 CASSMAGTSGSVFIDTQYF TGTGCCAGTAGTATGGCCGGGACTAGCGGGAGCGTTTTTATAGATACGCAGTATTTT
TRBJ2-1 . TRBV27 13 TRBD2 CASTQGLGSEQFF TGTGCCAGCACCCAGGGACTAGGATCTGAGCAGTTCTTC
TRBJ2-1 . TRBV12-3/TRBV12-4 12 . CASSSRFAEQFF TGTGCCAGCAGTTCCCGGTTTGCTGAGCAGTTCTTC
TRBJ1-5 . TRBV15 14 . CATSRGGFNQPQHF TGTGCCACCAGCCGGGGGGGGTTCAATCAGCCCCAGCATTTT
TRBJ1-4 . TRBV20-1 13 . CSASPTTNEKLFF TGCAGTGCATCGCCTACAACTAATGAAAAACTGTTTTTT
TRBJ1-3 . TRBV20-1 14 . CSARDPDSGNTIYF TGCAGTGCTAGAGATCCGGACTCTGGAAACACCATATATTTT
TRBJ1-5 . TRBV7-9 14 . CANSLEAGNQPQHF TGTGCCAACAGCTTAGAAGCGGGCAATCAGCCCCAGCATTTT
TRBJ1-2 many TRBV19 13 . CASSQGPVYGYTF TGTGCCAGTAGTCAGGGGCCGGTATATGGCTACACCTTC
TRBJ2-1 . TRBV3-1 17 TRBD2 CASSQEGFSGGANEQFF TGTGCCAGCAGCCAAGAGGGGTTCAGCGGGGGGGCCAATGAGCAGTTCTTC
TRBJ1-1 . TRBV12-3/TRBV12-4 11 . CTSIFNTEAFF TGTACCAGCATCTTTAACACTGAAGCTTTCTTT
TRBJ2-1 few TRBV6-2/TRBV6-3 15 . CASTDPSGTYNEQFF TGTGCCAGCACCGACCCGAGCGGAACCTACAATGAGCAGTTCTTC
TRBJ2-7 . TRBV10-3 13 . CAISESTMGEQYF TGTGCCATCAGTGAGTCGACGATGGGGGAGCAGTACTTC
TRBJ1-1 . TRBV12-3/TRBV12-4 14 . CASRLNGGQHEAFF TGTGCCAGCAGGCTTAACGGGGGCCAACACGAAGCTTTCTTT
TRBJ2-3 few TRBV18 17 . CASSPRLTLVSTDTQYF TGTGCCAGCTCACCACGGCTAACTCTAGTTAGCACAGATACGCAGTATTTT